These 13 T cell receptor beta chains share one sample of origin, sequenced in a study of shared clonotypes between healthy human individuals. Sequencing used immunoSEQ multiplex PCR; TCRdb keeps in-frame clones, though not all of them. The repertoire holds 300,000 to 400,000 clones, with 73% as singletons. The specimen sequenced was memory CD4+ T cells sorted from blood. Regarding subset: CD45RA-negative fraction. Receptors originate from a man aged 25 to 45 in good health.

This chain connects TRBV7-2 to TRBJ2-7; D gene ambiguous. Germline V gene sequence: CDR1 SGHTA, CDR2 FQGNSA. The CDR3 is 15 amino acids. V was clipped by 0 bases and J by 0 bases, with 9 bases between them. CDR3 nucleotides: TGTGCCAGCAGCTTAGCGGGAACAGCCTCCTACGAGCAGTACTTC. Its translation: CASSLAGTASYEQYF.

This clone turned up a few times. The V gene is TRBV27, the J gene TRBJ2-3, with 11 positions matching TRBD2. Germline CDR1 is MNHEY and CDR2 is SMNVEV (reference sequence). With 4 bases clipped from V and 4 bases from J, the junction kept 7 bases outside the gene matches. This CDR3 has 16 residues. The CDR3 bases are TGTGCCAGCAGTTCTACTAGCGGGAGATACCCAGATACGCAGTATTTT. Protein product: CASSSTSGRYPDTQYF.

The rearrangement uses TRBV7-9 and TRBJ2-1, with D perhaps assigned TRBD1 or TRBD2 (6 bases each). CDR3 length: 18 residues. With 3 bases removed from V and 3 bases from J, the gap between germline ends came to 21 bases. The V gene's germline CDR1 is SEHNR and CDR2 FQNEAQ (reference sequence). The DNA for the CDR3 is TGTGCCAGCAGCTTGGCTTCCGGGGGCATGGCCCTCTACAATGAGCAGTTCTTC. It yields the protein CASSLASGGMALYNEQFF.

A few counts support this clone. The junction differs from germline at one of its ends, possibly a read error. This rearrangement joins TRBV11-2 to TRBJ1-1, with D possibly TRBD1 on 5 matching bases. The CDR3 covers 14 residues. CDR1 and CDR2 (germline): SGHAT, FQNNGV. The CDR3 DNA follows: TGTGCCACCAGCACGCAGGGAGGCCACACTGAAGCTTTCTTT. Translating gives CATSTQGGHTEAFF.

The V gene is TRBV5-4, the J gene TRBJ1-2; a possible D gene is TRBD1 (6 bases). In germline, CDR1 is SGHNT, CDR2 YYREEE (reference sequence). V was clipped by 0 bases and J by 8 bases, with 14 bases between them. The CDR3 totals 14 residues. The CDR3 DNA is TGTGCCAGCAGCTTGGTTAGGGGGGGCGCCGGCTACACCTTC. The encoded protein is CASSLVRGGAGYTF.

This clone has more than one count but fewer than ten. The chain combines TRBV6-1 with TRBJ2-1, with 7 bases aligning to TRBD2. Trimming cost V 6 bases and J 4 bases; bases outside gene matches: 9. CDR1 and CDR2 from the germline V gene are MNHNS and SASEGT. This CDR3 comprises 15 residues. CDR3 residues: CASRTPSGSYNEQFF. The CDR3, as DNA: TGTGCCAGCAGAACCCCTAGCGGTTCATACAATGAGCAGTTCTTC.

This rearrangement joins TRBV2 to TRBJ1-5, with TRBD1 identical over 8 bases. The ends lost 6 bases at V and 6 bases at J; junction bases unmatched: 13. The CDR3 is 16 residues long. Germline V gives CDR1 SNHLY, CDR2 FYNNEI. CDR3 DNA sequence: TGTGCCAGCAGCCCCATGGTGGCAGGGGGCACTCAGCCCCAGCATTTT. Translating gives CASSPMVAGGTQPQHF.

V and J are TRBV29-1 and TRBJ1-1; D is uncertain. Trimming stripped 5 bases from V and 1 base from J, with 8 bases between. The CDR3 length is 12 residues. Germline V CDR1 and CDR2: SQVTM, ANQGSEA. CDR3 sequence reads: CSVLVGNTEAFF. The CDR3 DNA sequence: TGCAGCGTTCTTGTCGGGAACACTGAAGCTTTCTTT.

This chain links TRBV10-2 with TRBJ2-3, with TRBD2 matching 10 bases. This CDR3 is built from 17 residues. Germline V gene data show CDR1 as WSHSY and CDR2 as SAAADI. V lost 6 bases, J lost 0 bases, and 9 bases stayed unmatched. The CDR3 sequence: CASRRSSGGSSTDTQYF. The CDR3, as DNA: TGCGCCAGCAGACGTTCTAGCGGGGGTTCTAGCACAGATACGCAGTATTTT.

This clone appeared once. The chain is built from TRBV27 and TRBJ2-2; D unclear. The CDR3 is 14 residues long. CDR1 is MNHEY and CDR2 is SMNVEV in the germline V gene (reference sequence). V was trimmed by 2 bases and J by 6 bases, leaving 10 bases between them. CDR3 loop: CASSLGTVSGELFF. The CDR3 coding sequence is TGTGCCAGCAGTTTAGGTACAGTGTCCGGGGAGCTGTTTTTT.

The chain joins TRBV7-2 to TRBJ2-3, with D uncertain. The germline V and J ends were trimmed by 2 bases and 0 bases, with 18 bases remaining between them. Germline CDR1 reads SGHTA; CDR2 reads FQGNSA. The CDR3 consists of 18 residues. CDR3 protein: CASSLRVVSSRSTDTQYF. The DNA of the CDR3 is TGTGCCAGCAGCTTACGAGTAGTGTCATCAAGGAGCACAGATACGCAGTATTTT.

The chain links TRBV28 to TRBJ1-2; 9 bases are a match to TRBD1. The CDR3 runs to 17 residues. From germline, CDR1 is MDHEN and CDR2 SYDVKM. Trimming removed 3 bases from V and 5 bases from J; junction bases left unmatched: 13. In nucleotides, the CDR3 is TGTGCCAGCAGTTTCGTACAGGGGGCTATGGGTGTGTATGGCTACACCTTC. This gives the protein CASSFVQGAMGVYGYTF.

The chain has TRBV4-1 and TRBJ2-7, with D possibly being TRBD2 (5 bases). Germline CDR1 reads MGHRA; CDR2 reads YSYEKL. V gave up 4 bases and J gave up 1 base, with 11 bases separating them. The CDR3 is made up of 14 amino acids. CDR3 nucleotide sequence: TGCGCCAGCAGCCTGTGGACTGGTTCCTACGAGCAGTACTTC. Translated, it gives CASSLWTGSYEQYF.